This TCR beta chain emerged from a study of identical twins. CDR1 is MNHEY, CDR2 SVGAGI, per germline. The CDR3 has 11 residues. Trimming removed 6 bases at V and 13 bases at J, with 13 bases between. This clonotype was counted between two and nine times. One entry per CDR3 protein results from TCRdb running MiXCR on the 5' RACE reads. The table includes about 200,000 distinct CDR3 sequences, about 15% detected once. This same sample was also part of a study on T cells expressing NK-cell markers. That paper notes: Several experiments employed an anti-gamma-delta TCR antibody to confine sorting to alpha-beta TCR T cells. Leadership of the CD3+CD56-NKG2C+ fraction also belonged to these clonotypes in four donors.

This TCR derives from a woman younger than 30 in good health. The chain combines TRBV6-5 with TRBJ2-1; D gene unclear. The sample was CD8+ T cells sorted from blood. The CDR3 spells CASRLGQNQFF. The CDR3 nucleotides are TGTGCCAGCAGATTGGGCCAAAATCAGTTCTTC.